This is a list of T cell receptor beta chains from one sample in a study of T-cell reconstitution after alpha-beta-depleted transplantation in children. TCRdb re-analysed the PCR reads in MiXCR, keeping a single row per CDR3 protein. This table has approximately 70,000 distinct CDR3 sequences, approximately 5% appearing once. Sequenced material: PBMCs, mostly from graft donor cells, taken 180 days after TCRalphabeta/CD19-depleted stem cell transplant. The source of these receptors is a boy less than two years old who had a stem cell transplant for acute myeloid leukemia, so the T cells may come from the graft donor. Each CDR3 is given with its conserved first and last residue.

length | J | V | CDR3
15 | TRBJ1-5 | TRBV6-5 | CASSSYRASNQPQHF
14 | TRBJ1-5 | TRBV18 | CASSPPGGRQPQHF
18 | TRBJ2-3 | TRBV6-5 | CASSRVSGGGMGTDTQYF
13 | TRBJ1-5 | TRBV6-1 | CASSDQDTQPQHF
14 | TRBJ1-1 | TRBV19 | CATSSLDGRIEAFF
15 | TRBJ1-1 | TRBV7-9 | CASSYPLTGGKEAFF
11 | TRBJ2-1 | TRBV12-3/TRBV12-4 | CASSLLEEQFF
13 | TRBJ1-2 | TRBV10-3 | CATESGTGNGYTF
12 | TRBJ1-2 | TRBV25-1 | CATRGINYGYTF
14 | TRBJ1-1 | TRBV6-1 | CASSRQGRGTEAFF
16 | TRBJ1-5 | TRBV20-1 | CSARDSRGGFNQPQHF
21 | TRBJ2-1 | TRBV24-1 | CATSDSWTGWPGLASYNEQFF
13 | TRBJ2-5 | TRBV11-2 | CASSLARQETQYF
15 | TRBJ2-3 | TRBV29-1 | CSVPPMRLSTDTQYF
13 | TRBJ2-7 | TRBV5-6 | CASRRTGDYEQYF
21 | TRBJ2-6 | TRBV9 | CASSVAIGGGTGASGANVLTF
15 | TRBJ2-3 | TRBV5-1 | CASRRGEFVTDTQYF
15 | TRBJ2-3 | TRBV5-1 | CASSYSRGATDTQYF
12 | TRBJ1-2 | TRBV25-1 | CASKGPNYGYTF
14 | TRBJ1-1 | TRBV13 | CASSFLGENTEAFF
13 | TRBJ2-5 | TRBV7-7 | CASSLDRGETQYF
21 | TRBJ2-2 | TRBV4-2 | CASSQSGAEGQTQQDTGELFF
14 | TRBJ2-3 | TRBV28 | CASSGLALGDTQYF
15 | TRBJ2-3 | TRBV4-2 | CASSQAHGGTDTQYF
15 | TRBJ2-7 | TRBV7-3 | CASSTGPAGLYEQYF
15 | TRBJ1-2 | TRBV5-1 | CASTLGTAPSYGYTF
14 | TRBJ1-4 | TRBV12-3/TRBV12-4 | CASSPGQGNEKLFF
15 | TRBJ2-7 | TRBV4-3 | CASSQGLAGIYEQYF